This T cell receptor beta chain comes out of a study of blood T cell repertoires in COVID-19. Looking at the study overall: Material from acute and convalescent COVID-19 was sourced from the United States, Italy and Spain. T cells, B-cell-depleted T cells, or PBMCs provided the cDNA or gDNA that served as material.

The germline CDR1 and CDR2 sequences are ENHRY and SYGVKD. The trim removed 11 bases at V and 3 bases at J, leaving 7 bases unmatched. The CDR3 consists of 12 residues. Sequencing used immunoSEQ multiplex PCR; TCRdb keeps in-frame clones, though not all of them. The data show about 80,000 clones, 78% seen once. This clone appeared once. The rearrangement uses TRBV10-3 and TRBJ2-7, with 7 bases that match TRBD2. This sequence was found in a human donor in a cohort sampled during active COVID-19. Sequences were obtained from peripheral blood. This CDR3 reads CAASGTHYEQYF. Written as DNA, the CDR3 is TGTGCCGCCAGCGGGACTCACTACGAGCAGTACTTC.